Described below is a single T cell receptor (beta chain) sequence and its context. There are 12 residues in the CDR3. V trimming: 4 bases; J trimming: 2 bases; junction bases outside the gene matches: 2. Germline-derived CDR1 and CDR2 are DFQATT and SNEGSKA (reference sequence). The data were taken from a study of identical twins. TCRdb itself ran the 5' RACE reads through MiXCR, one entry per CDR3 protein. The sample has about 470,000 distinct CDR3 sequences; roughly 24% are singletons. This sample was also put to use in a study of T cells expressing NK-cell markers.

V and J are TRBV20-1 and TRBJ2-7; TRBD1 aligns across 7 bases. Material for sequencing was CD4+ T cells sorted from blood. This TCR was sampled from a woman under 30 in good health. The CDR3 region has the DNA TGCAGTGCTATTGGACAGGCCTACGAGCAGTACTTC. This gives the protein CSAIGQAYEQYF.